The present T cell receptor beta chain was sequenced within a study of OX40 agonist ivuxolimab in advanced cancers. Some clones are missing from TCRdb's copy, which holds only in-frame ones; the method was immunoSEQ multiplex PCR. The sample lists about 60,000 clones, 75% to 90% occurring once. Trimming at V came to 4 bases and at J to 4 bases, leaving 9 bases not matched to a gene. CDR1 and CDR2 from the germline V gene are LGHNT and FRNRAP. The CDR3 loop spans 16 amino acids. Remarks on this clone: Its specificity is unknown.

Whole-study results and caveats: Low normalized T-cell clonal expansion was additionally recorded for some nonresponders. At 0.1 to 3.0 mg/kg, CD4+ and CD8+ blood T cells expanded clonally by week 6.

The sequence was obtained from an adult with an advanced solid tumor such as melanoma, head and neck, liver or kidney cancer. The material sequenced was CD4+ or CD8+ T cells sorted from blood, taken in a trial of the OX40 agonist ivuxolimab. The gene calls are TRBV12-5 and TRBJ2-2; 7 bases are a match to TRBD2. CDR3 sequence: CASGSTSGAGTGELFF. CDR3 nucleotide sequence: TGTGCTAGTGGTTCAACGAGCGGGGCGGGCACCGGGGAGCTGTTTTTT.